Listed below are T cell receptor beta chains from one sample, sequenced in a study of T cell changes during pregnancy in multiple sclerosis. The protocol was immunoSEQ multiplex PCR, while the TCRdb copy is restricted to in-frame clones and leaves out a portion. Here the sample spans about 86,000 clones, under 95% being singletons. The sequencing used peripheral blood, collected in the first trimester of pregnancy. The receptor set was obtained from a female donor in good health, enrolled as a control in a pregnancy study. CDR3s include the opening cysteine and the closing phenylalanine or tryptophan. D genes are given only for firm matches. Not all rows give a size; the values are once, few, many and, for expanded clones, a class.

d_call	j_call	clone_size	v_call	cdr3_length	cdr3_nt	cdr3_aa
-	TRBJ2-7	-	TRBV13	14	TGTGCCAGCAGCCCAGGAACTCACTCCTACGAGCAGTACTTC	CASSPGTHSYEQYF
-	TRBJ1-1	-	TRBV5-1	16	TGCGCCAGCAGCTTGATCCCCGACAGGCTGAACACTGAAGCTTTCTTT	CASSLIPDRLNTEAFF
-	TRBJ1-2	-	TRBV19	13	TGTGCCAGTAGTATAGGAGCAAACTATGGCTACACCTTC	CASSIGANYGYTF
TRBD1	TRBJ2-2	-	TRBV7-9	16	TGTGCCAGCAACGACCCAGGGGGTAATTCATACGGGGAGCTGTTTTTT	CASNDPGGNSYGELFF
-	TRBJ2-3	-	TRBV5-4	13	TGTGCCAGCAGCTCCTCTAGCACAGATACGCAGTATTTT	CASSSSSTDTQYF
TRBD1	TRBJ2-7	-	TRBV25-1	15	TGTGCCAGCAGTCCCCCGGGACAGGGGGCTCGCGAGCAGTACTTC	CASSPPGQGAREQYF
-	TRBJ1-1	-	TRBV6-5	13	TGTGCCAGCAGTTCCCCGGGAATCCGGCTAGCTTTCTTT	CASSSPGIRLAFF
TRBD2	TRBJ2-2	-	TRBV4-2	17	TGTGCCAGCAGCCAAGCCTTAGCGGGGGTGAGGACCGGGGAGCTGTTTTTT	CASSQALAGVRTGELFF
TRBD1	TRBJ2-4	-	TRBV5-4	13	TGTGCCAGCAGCGAGGACAGGAAAAACATTCAGTACTTC	CASSEDRKNIQYF
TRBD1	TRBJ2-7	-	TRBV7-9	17	TGTGCCAGCAGCTTAGCATCTTCCGGGACAGGGATCTACGAGCAGTACTTC	CASSLASSGTGIYEQYF
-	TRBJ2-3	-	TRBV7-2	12	TGTGCCAGCAGCTTACTTAGAGATACGCAGTATTTT	CASSLLRDTQYF
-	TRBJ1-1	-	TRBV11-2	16	TGTGCCAGCAGCCCCGGGCGGGTGGTAATGAACACTGAAGCTTTCTTT	CASSPGRVVMNTEAFF
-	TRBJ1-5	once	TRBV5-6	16	TGTGCCAGCAGCTTGGGGCCTGCTTTGGGCAATCAGCCCCAGCATTTT	CASSLGPALGNQPQHF
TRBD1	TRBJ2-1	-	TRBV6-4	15	TGTGCCAGCAGTGATCCGGGACAGGGTAAAAATGAGCAGTTCTTC	CASSDPGQGKNEQFF
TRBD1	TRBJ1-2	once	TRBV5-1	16	TGCGCCAGCAGCCCCCGGGACAGCCTTTACAGGGGGGGCTACACCTTC	CASSPRDSLYRGGYTF
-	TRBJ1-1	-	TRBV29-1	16	TGCAGCGCCACTGACGAGCGGAGGGCGAGGAACACTGAAGCTTTCTTT	CSATDERRARNTEAFF
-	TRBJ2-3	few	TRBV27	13	TGTGCCAGCGCAGAGGCTAGCACAGATACGCAGTATTTT	CASAEASTDTQYF
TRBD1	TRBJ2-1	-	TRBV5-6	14	TGTGCCAGCAGCTCCGGGACAGGAGAAAATGAGCAGTTCTTC	CASSSGTGENEQFF
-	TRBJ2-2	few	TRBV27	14	TGTGCCAGCAGTTTATACATACAGACCGGGGAGCTGTTTTTT	CASSLYIQTGELFF
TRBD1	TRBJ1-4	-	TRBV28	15	TGTGCCAGCAGTCAAGGGACAGGGGGGAATGAAAAACTGTTTTTT	CASSQGTGGNEKLFF
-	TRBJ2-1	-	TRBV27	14	TGTGCCAGCAGCCCGCGAGGGTCCTACAATGAGCAGTTCTTC	CASSPRGSYNEQFF
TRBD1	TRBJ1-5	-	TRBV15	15	TGTGCCACCAGCAGAGCTGGGACAGGCCGGGAGGCCCAGCATTTT	CATSRAGTGREAQHF
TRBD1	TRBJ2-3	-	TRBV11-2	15	TGTGCCAGCAGCTTCCGGGACAGGGCCACAGATACGCAGTATTTT	CASSFRDRATDTQYF
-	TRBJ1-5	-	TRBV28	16	TGTGCCAGCAGTTTATTGGGGGGGGCAGGCAATCAGCCCCAGCATTTT	CASSLLGGAGNQPQHF
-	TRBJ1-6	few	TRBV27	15	TGTGCCAGCAGTTTATTCCCAGGGCCTGATTCACCCCTCCACTTT	CASSLFPGPDSPLHF
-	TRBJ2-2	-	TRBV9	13	TGTGCCAGCACCGAGTTGAACACCGGGGAGCTGTTTTTT	CASTELNTGELFF
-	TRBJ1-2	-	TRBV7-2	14	TGTGCCAGCAGCTTCGACAGTAGTCTCTATGGCTACACCTTC	CASSFDSSLYGYTF
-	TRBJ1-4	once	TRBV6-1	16	TGTGCCAGCAGTGAAGCCTACAGGGCAACTAATGAAAAACTGTTTTTT	CASSEAYRATNEKLFF
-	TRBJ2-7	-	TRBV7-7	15	TGTGCTAGCAGTCCTGACTTGGGAGGCTCCTACGAGCAGTACTTC	CASSPDLGGSYEQYF
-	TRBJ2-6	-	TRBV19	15	TGTGCCAGTAGTATTATCCTCTCTGGGGCCAACGTCCTGACTTTC	CASSIILSGANVLTF
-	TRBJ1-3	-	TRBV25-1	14	TGTGCCAGCAGCAGGCCAGGCTCTGGAAACACCATATATTTT	CASSRPGSGNTIYF
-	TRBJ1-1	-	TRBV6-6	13	TGTGCCACCCAGGAGGGGCAGAACACTGAAGCTTTCTTT	CATQEGQNTEAFF
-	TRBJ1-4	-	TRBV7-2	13	TGTGCCAGCAGCTTTAGACAGACTGAAAAACTGTTTTTT	CASSFRQTEKLFF